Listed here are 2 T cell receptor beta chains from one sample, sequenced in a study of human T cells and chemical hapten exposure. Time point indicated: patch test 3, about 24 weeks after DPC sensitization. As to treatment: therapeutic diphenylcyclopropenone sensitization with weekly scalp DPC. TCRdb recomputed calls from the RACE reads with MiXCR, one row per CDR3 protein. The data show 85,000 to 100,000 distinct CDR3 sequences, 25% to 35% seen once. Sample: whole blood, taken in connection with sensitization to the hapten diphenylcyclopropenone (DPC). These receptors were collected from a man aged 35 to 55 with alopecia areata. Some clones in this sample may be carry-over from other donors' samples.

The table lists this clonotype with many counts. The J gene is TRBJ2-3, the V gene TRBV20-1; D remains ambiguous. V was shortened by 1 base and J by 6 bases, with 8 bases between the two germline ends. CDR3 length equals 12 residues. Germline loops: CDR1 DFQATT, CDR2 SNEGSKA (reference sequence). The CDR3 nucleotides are TGCAGTGCTAGAGTATCAGCCGATACGCAGTATTTT. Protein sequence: CSARVSADTQYF.

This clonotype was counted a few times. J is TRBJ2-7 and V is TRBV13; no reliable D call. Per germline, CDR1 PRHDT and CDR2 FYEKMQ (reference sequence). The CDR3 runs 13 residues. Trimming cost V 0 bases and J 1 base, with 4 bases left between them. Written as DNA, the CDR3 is TGTGCCAGCAGCTTAGGGCAGTCCTACGAGCAGTACTTC. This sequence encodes CASSLGQSYEQYF.